The 6 T cell receptor beta chains reported below all come from one sample, sequenced in a study of PD-L1 blockade in urothelial cancer. Time point meaning: peripheral blood 6 weeks after treatment start. Sequencing used immunoSEQ multiplex PCR; TCRdb keeps in-frame clones, though not all of them. The data hold 53,000 or so clones, with approximately 90% observed a single time. The specimen comprised PBMCs, sampled around atezolizumab (anti-PD-L1) treatment. Source of these receptors: a man aged 55 to 70 with urothelial cancer.

The rearrangement links TRBV19 to TRBJ1-5, with D tentatively TRBD1 (5 bases). The CDR3 is 15 residues long. Germline V CDR1 and CDR2: LNHDA, SQIVND (reference sequence). The V gene lost 1 base and the J gene lost 5 bases, with 12 bases spanning the gap. The CDR3 DNA sequence: TGTGCCAGTAGTATAGCGGCAGGGTTGGATCAGCCCCAGCATTTT. This translates into CASSIAAGLDQPQHF. The variable domain in full, completed from reference TRBV19 and TRBJ1-5, reads DGGITQSPKYLFRKEGQNVTLSCEQNLNHDAMYWYRQDPGQGLRLIYYSQIVNDFQKGDIAEGYSVSREKKESFPLTVTSAQKNPTAFYLCASSIAAGLDQPQHFGDGTRLSIL.

This CDR3 reads CASRAGLAGFTDTQYF. Written as DNA, the CDR3 is TGCGCCAGCAGAGCCGGACTAGCGGGCTTCACAGATACGCAGTATTTT. This rearrangement joins TRBV5-1 to TRBJ2-3, with 11 bases matching TRBD2. This CDR3 has 16 amino acids. V was pared by 5 bases and J by 2 bases, with 7 bases of the junction left unmatched. Germline V gene lookup returns CDR1 SGHRS and CDR2 YFSETQ.

The rearrangement joins TRBV11-2 to TRBJ2-2; TRBD2 is a possible D gene (5 bases). V dropped 1 base and J dropped 0 bases, with 9 bases sitting between them. Germline V gene sequence: CDR1 SGHAT, CDR2 FQNNGV. This CDR3 has 16 amino acids. The CDR3 region has the DNA TGTGCCAGCAGCTTAGTATCTAGCTCGAACACCGGGGAGCTGTTTTTT. This sequence encodes CASSLVSSSNTGELFF. The variable domain in full, completed from reference TRBV11-2 and TRBJ2-2, reads EAGVAQSPRYKIIEKRQSVAFWCNPISGHATLYWYQQILGQGPKLLIQFQNNGVVDDSQLPKDRFSAERLKGVDSTLKIQPAKLEDSAVYLCASSLVSSSNTGELFFGEGSRLTVL.

This chain joins TRBV5-1 and TRBJ1-3; 7 positions agree with TRBD1. The CDR3 is 15 amino acids. Germline CDR1 SGHRS, CDR2 YFSETQ. The CDR3 spells CVKRVQGNSGNTIYF. The CDR3, as DNA: TGCGTCAAACGGGTACAGGGGAACTCTGGAAACACCATATATTTT. Using reference TRBV5-1 and TRBJ1-3 for the parts outside the CDR3, the full variable domain is KAGVTQTPRYLIKTRGQQVTLSCSPISGHRSVSWYQQTPGQGLQFLFEYFSETQRNKGNFPGRFSGRQFSNSRSEMNVSTLELGDSALYLCVKRVQGNSGNTIYFGEGSWLTVV.

This clone was counted only a few times. The rearrangement uses TRBV19 and TRBJ1-3; 8 positions agree with TRBD1. The CDR3 is 13 residues long. J gave up 11 bases and V 6 bases, and 9 bases lay outside the gene matches. Germline assignment: CDR1 LNHDA and CDR2 SQIVND (reference sequence). CDR3 DNA: TGTGCCAGTAGCCTAAGGACAGGGCTTTCCATATATTTT. Its translation: CASSLRTGLSIYF.

V usage is TRBV7-2 and J usage is TRBJ1-1; D call uncertain. Germline values: CDR1 SGHTA, CDR2 FQGNSA. V was clipped by 5 bases and J by 1 base, with 11 bases between them. The CDR3 is 14 amino acids. CDR3 nucleotide sequence: TGTGCCAGCAGCGCGACGGGAGCGAACACTGAAGCTTTCTTT. Protein sequence: CASSATGANTEAFF.